Only a few counts were recorded for the clone carrying this T cell receptor (beta chain). The sample belongs to a study of patients and donors after allogeneic stem cell transplantation. TCRdb fed the RT-PCR reads into MiXCR, producing one record per CDR3 protein. The profile shows roughly 960,000 distinct CDR3 sequences, more than 15% of them singletons. This CDR3 region has 14 residues. Trimming at V came to 5 bases and at J to 4 bases, leaving 5 bases not matched to a gene. From germline, CDR1 is SGHVS and CDR2 FNYEAQ. The specimen sequenced was blood, either unsorted or a sorted T cell fraction (not recorded which). This chain uses TRBV7-6 with TRBJ1-2, with 9 positions matching TRBD1. The TCR was taken from a human donor who was either an allogeneic HSCT recipient or a stem cell or donor lymphocyte infusion donor (not recorded which). It is not recorded whose cells these are; they may come from a transplant donor. CDR3 in DNA: TGTGCCAGCAGCCCACAGGGGGCTCGCTATGGCTACACCTTC. It specifies CASSPQGARYGYTF.